The rows below give T cell receptor beta chains drawn from one sample of a study of T cells in Graves' hyperthyroidism and ophthalmopathy. MiXCR, run by TCRdb on the multiplex PCR reads, gives a single entry per CDR3 protein. Counted here are some 550,000 distinct CDR3 sequences, roughly 20% occurring once; the ten biggest clones make up roughly 29%. Sequenced: blood. The receptors stem from a young man with Graves' hyperthyroidism. Each CDR3 is given with its conserved first and last residue. The D gene is left open where the match is weak. Clone sizes are given selectively: once, few, many, or a class where the clone is expanded.

abundance | j_gene | v_gene | len | d_gene | CDR3aa | CDR3nt
many | TRBJ2-4 | TRBV28 | 15 | - | CASSPKRFIKNIQYF | TGTGCCAGCAGTCCAAAGAGGTTCATCAAAAACATTCAGTACTTC
once | TRBJ1-5 | TRBV2 | 13 | TRBD1 | CASTRAGGQPQHF | TGTGCCAGCACCCGTGCAGGGGGCCAGCCCCAGCATTTT
many | TRBJ2-2 | TRBV6-1 | 17 | TRBD2 | CASNRRGGPASTGELFF | TGTGCCAGCAATAGACGGGGGGGCCCCGCGAGCACCGGGGAGCTGTTTTTT
many | TRBJ2-2 | TRBV6-1 | 16 | - | CASRREGARSHGELFF | TGTGCCAGCAGGAGGGAGGGGGCGAGGAGTCACGGGGAGCTGTTTTTT
many | TRBJ1-1 | TRBV12-3/TRBV12-4 | 12 | - | CASTGPRSLAFF | TGTGCCAGCACCGGACCGAGGAGTTTAGCTTTCTTT
- | TRBJ2-2 | TRBV4-1 | 17 | TRBD1 | CASSPGLRDRGTGELFF | TGCGCCAGCAGCCCTGGGTTACGGGACAGGGGCACCGGGGAGCTGTTTTTT
many | TRBJ2-7 | TRBV20-1 | 18 | TRBD1 | CSARGEGLTGTGHYEQYF | TGCAGTGCTAGAGGGGAGGGTCTCACCGGGACAGGGCATTATGAGCAGTACTTC
many | TRBJ2-7 | TRBV6-1 | 17 | TRBD2 | CASSEAAGTSGGQRQYF | TGTGCCAGCAGTGAAGCGGCCGGGACTAGCGGGGGGCAACGGCAGTACTTC
few | TRBJ2-7 | TRBV5-6 | 15 | - | CASSLWRDPRWGQYF | TGTGCCAGCAGCTTGTGGCGGGACCCCAGATGGGGGCAGTACTTC
many | TRBJ1-5 | TRBV12-3/TRBV12-4 | 14 | - | CASNPDGVHQPQHF | TGTGCCAGCAACCCAGACGGGGTACATCAGCCCCAGCATTTT
- | TRBJ2-7 | TRBV24-1 | 15 | TRBD1 | CATSEIRTGGSEQYF | TGTGCCACCAGTGAAATCCGGACAGGGGGGAGCGAGCAGTACTTC
many | TRBJ2-7 | TRBV6-1 | 11 | TRBD1 | CASTRGQEEYF | TGTGCCAGCACCAGGGGACAGGAGGAGTACTTC
many | TRBJ1-1 | TRBV29-1 | 13 | - | CSVVDGLNTEAFF | TGCAGCGTTGTAGACGGACTGAACACTGAAGCTTTCTTT
many | TRBJ2-7 | TRBV28 | 15 | TRBD1 | CASHPGQGIRNEQYF | TGTGCCAGCCACCCGGGACAGGGCATCCGGAACGAGCAGTACTTC
- | TRBJ1-2 | TRBV10-3 | 13 | - | CAISVSMPDGYTF | TGTGCCATCAGTGTTAGTATGCCAGATGGCTACACCTTC
many | TRBJ2-7 | TRBV6-5 | 14 | - | CASSFGTSQYEQYF | TGTGCCAGCAGTTTTGGGACTTCCCAATACGAGCAGTACTTC
many | TRBJ1-5 | TRBV6-5 | 16 | TRBD1 | CASSYQGAMGNQPQHF | TGTGCCAGCAGTTATCAGGGGGCCATGGGCAATCAGCCCCAGCATTTT
many | TRBJ1-1 | TRBV27 | 13 | - | CACSSYPGTEAFF | TGTGCCTGCAGTTCGTATCCCGGGACTGAAGCTTTCTTT
- | TRBJ2-5 | TRBV3-1 | 16 | TRBD2 | CASSHRLAGGQETQYF | TGTGCCAGCAGCCATAGACTAGCGGGGGGCCAAGAGACCCAGTACTTC
- | TRBJ2-7 | TRBV12-3/TRBV12-4 | 14 | - | CASSPWGARNEQYF | TGTGCCAGCAGTCCTTGGGGGGCCAGGAACGAGCAGTACTTC
many | TRBJ2-7 | TRBV10-3 | 16 | TRBD1 | CAISTEWTGGVGEQYF | TGTGCCATCAGCACCGAATGGACAGGGGGAGTGGGGGAGCAGTACTTC
many | TRBJ2-7 | TRBV27 | 14 | - | CASSLKAPPYEQYF | TGTGCCAGCAGCTTAAAGGCACCTCCCTACGAGCAGTACTTC
few | TRBJ1-1 | TRBV3-1 | 17 | - | CASSQEPLGLLNTEAFF | TGTGCCAGCAGCCAAGAACCATTGGGACTCTTGAACACTGAAGCTTTCTTT
many | TRBJ1-2 | TRBV20-1 | 14 | TRBD1 | CSARGQGGAGGYTF | TGCAGTGCCAGAGGGCAGGGGGGCGCAGGAGGCTACACCTTC
- | TRBJ1-1 | TRBV12-3/TRBV12-4 | 13 | - | CASSPSDRIGAFF | TGTGCCAGCAGTCCCTCCGACAGGATCGGGGCTTTCTTT
- | TRBJ2-7 | TRBV11-3 | 15 | - | CATRRQDGRLYEQYF | TGTGCCACCAGAAGACAGGACGGAAGACTCTACGAGCAGTACTTC
many | TRBJ1-2 | TRBV6-1 | 13 | TRBD1 | CASSAGQGYGYTF | TGTGCCAGCAGTGCCGGACAGGGCTATGGCTACACCTTC
many | TRBJ1-5 | TRBV7-2 | 15 | - | CASSLVAGTGQPQHF | TGTGCCAGCAGCTTAGTGGCAGGGACTGGGCAGCCCCAGCATTTT
few | TRBJ2-5 | TRBV28 | 16 | - | CASSSSGSGQRETQYF | TGTGCCAGCAGTTCCTCGGGGAGCGGGCAACGGGAGACCCAGTACTTC
many | TRBJ1-1 | TRBV5-1 | 16 | - | CASSLRGFGPDSEAFF | TGCGCCAGCAGCTTAAGAGGGTTCGGGCCAGACAGTGAAGCTTTCTTT
many | TRBJ1-2 | TRBV10-2 | 16 | TRBD1 | CASRDDRGAVNYGYTF | TGCGCCAGCAGAGACGACAGGGGAGCAGTTAACTATGGCTACACCTTC
few | TRBJ2-7 | TRBV11-2 | 15 | - | CASSLVPGHSYEQYF | TGTGCCAGCAGCTTGGTCCCGGGACACTCCTACGAGCAGTACTTC
few | TRBJ1-3 | TRBV12-3/TRBV12-4 | 17 | - | CASSFGTPGIGGNTIYF | TGTGCCAGCAGTTTTGGGACACCCGGAATTGGAGGAAACACCATATATTTT
few | TRBJ1-5 | TRBV2 | 14 | - | CASTGGESGQSQHF | TGTGCCAGCACCGGGGGCGAGTCAGGGCAGTCCCAGCATTTT
- | TRBJ1-6 | TRBV28 | 13 | TRBD1 | CASWDRPNSPLHF | TGTGCCAGCTGGGACAGGCCTAATTCACCCCTCCACTTT
many | TRBJ1-1 | TRBV12-3/TRBV12-4 | 15 | - | CAGSLRAEGGTEAFF | TGTGCCGGCAGCTTAAGGGCTGAGGGGGGCACTGAAGCTTTCTTT
- | TRBJ1-1 | TRBV28 | 14 | TRBD1 | CASTSRQGWTEAFF | TGTGCCAGCACCTCACGACAGGGTTGGACTGAAGCTTTCTTT
many | TRBJ2-7 | TRBV7-2 | 15 | TRBD2 | CASSTRGGPSYEQYF | TGTGCCAGCAGCACGCGGGGGGGGCCCTCCTACGAGCAGTACTTC
many | TRBJ2-5 | TRBV28 | 15 | - | CASRRQGVPGETQYF | TGTGCCAGCAGGCGCCAAGGTGTCCCGGGGGAGACCCAGTACTTC
many | TRBJ1-1 | TRBV19 | 13 | - | CASSIVWNTEAFF | TGTGCCAGTAGTATAGTATGGAACACTGAAGCTTTCTTT
- | TRBJ2-7 | TRBV6-1 | 16 | TRBD2 | CASSEDVAGGSYEQYF | TGTGCCAGCAGTGAAGATGTAGCGGGGGGATCTTACGAGCAGTACTTC
many | TRBJ1-2 | TRBV4-1 | 14 | - | CASTLGEDSYGYTF | TGCGCCAGCACCCTGGGGGAGGACTCCTATGGCTACACCTTC
few | TRBJ2-1 | TRBV12-3/TRBV12-4 | 11 | TRBD1 | CASSLGQGEFF | TGTGCCAGCAGTCTTGGACAGGGAGAGTTCTTC
many | TRBJ2-7 | TRBV28 | 14 | - | CASTPSGDTYEQYF | TGTGCCAGCACCCCGTCAGGAGACACCTACGAGCAGTACTTC
many | TRBJ2-7 | TRBV5-1 | 16 | - | CASSWGAMDGSYEQYF | TGCGCCAGCAGCTGGGGGGCTATGGACGGGTCCTACGAGCAGTACTTC
- | TRBJ2-5 | TRBV5-1 | 15 | TRBD2 | CASSLPSGGASDQYF | TGCGCCAGCAGCTTACCTAGCGGGGGGGCGTCAGACCAGTACTTC
many | TRBJ2-2 | TRBV10-3 | 14 | - | CAIQKEMNTGELFF | TGTGCCATACAGAAGGAGATGAACACCGGGGAGCTGTTTTTT
- | TRBJ2-7 | TRBV24-1 | 14 | TRBD1 | CATSDWRTGREQYF | TGTGCCACCAGTGATTGGCGGACAGGGCGCGAGCAGTACTTC
- | TRBJ1-5 | TRBV6-1 | 14 | - | CASTFGGGRQPQHF | TGTGCCAGCACCTTCGGGGGGGGGCGGCAGCCCCAGCATTTT
- | TRBJ2-5 | TRBV12-3/TRBV12-4 | 14 | TRBD2 | CASRPGTSVETQYF | TGTGCCAGCAGGCCCGGGACTAGCGTAGAGACCCAGTACTTC
many | TRBJ2-7 | TRBV28 | 15 | - | CASSPRSGAFYEQYF | TGTGCCAGCAGTCCCCGATCAGGGGCCTTCTACGAGCAGTACTTC
- | TRBJ2-7 | TRBV28 | 13 | TRBD1 | CASSTMGQYEQYF | TGTGCCAGCAGTACCATGGGACAGTACGAGCAGTACTTC
many | TRBJ2-7 | TRBV27 | 13 | - | CASSSGQDYEQYF | TGTGCCAGCAGTTCCGGGCAGGACTACGAGCAGTACTTC
many | TRBJ1-5 | TRBV20-1 | 13 | TRBD1 | CSAYQGAGQPQHF | TGCAGTGCTTATCAGGGGGCAGGTCAGCCCCAGCATTTT